The 11 T cell receptor beta chains given below trace back to one sample, sequenced in a study of control samples from healthy donors and cancer patients. Measured with immunoSEQ multiplex PCR; TCRdb has only the in-frame clones, and not every one. The table shows fewer than 200,000 clones, with 96% occurring only once. The sample comprised blood. These TCRs come from a woman aged 25 to 45 in good health.

The V and J genes are TRBV4-1 and TRBJ1-1; TRBD1 agrees at 7 bases. Losses at the gene ends were 5 bases for V and 4 bases for J; bases not matched to a gene: 7. The CDR3 runs to 14 residues. CDR1 MGHRA and CDR2 YSYEKL come from the germline V gene. CDR3 sequence (DNA): TGCGCCAGCAGCGTAGACAGGGCGGGCACTGAAGCTTTCTTT. It encodes CASSVDRAGTEAFF.

CDR3 nucleotides: TGCGCCAGCAGCTTGGCTGGGGGGAGGTCAGATACGCAGTATTTT. Translation gives CASSLAGGRSDTQYF. The rearrangement uses TRBV5-1 and TRBJ2-3, with D maybe TRBD2 (6 bases). This CDR3 region has 15 residues. CDR1 is SGHRS and CDR2 is YFSETQ in the germline V gene. With 0 bases removed from V and 4 bases from J, the gap between germline ends came to 12 bases.

V usage is TRBV18 and J usage is TRBJ1-1; D perhaps matches TRBD1 (5 bases). CDR1 and CDR2 from the germline V gene are KGHSH and LQKENI. The CDR3 is 14 amino acids. The ends were cut back, 3 bases at V and 0 bases at J, with 8 bases in the middle. CDR3 bases: TGTGCCAGCTCACCGGACACCTTGAACACTGAAGCTTTCTTT. It yields the protein CASSPDTLNTEAFF.

This clone appeared a single time. This chain connects TRBV15 to TRBJ1-1; D gene ambiguous. The CDR3 spans 17 residues. CDR1 is LNHNV, CDR2 YYDKDF, per germline (reference sequence). Between the trimmed V and J ends, which lost 1 base and 4 bases, there was a span of 19 bases. For the CDR3, the DNA is TGTGCCACCAGCAGAGTCGGTCCCGACACCTTGGGCACTGAAGCTTTCTTT. Protein sequence: CATSRVGPDTLGTEAFF.

The chain employs TRBV4-2 and TRBJ2-5; either TRBD1 or TRBD2 may fit D (6 bases each). This CDR3 has 15 residues. Between the trimmed V and J ends, which lost 0 bases and 5 bases, there was a span of 13 bases. CDR1 and CDR2 from the germline V gene are LGHNA and YNFKEQ. The CDR3 bases are TGTGCCAGCAGCCAAGAAATGGGGGCGGGGGAGACCCAGTACTTC. This sequence encodes CASSQEMGAGETQYF.

The V call is TRBV5-6, the J call TRBJ2-5; D is undetermined. The V and J ends lost 4 bases and 1 base respectively, with 17 bases between them. This CDR3 is 16 amino acids long. Germline assignment: CDR1 SGHDT and CDR2 YYEEEE. For the CDR3, the DNA is TGTGCCAGCAGCCAAGAGAACGACTTACCCCAAGAGACCCAGTACTTC. This encodes CASSQENDLPQETQYF.

The chain links TRBV5-4 to TRBJ1-6; D is unresolved. This CDR3 region has 15 residues. Trimming shortened V by 7 bases and J by 7 bases, and 18 bases separated the two germline ends. Germline V gene data show CDR1 as SGHNT and CDR2 as YYREEE (reference sequence). As DNA, the CDR3 is TGTGCCAGCGGATCCAGGATGATTGGAAATTCACCCCTCCACTTT. Protein product: CASGSRMIGNSPLHF.

As for this clone: Germline and junction disagree at one end, which may indicate a read error. The chain has TRBV30 and TRBJ1-2, with D perhaps matching TRBD1 (6 bases). CDR1 GTSNPN and CDR2 SVGIG come from the germline V gene (reference sequence). This CDR3 contains 13 residues. CDR3 in DNA: TGTGCCTGGAGTCCATCCCCCGCGACAGGCCGATTCTTC. Protein product: CAWSPSPATGRFF.

The chain joins TRBV5-4 to TRBJ2-2; 12 bases align to TRBD2. This CDR3 is built from 17 residues. From germline, CDR1 is SGHNT and CDR2 YYREEE (reference sequence). V trimming: 5 bases; J trimming: 5 bases; junction bases outside the gene matches: 10. In DNA, the CDR3 is TGTGCCAGCAGACAAGGACTAGCGGGGTACCAAACCGGGGAGCTGTTTTTT. Amino acids: CASRQGLAGYQTGELFF.

This clone was observed once. The rearrangement joins TRBV28 to TRBJ1-1; unclear D gene. The V and J ends lost 2 bases and 2 bases respectively, with 12 bases between them. The V gene's germline CDR1 is MDHEN and CDR2 SYDVKM. This CDR3 has 15 residues. This CDR3 is CASSLAGRYNTEAFF. Here the CDR3 DNA reads TGTGCCAGCAGTTTAGCGGGCAGATACAACACTGAAGCTTTCTTT.

V usage is TRBV19 and J usage is TRBJ1-2, with D maybe TRBD1 (6 bases). CDR1 LNHDA and CDR2 SQIVND come from the germline V gene (reference sequence). This CDR3 spans 15 amino acids. V lost 7 bases to trimming and J lost 4 bases, with 19 bases between them. For the CDR3, the DNA is TGTGCCAGTATTATGTCCGGACAGAGAGTCTATGGCTACACCTTC. Its protein product is CASIMSGQRVYGYTF.